One sample yielded the 16 T cell receptor beta chains listed below, sequenced in a study of technical replicates of blood from several donors. The method was immunoSEQ multiplex PCR; TCRdb's version includes in-frame clones alone and lacks a portion of them. This table holds 70,000 to 75,000 clones, around 95% found once. Sequences were obtained from T cells isolated from PBMCs. All receptors come from a human donor in good health.

The rearrangement joins TRBV5-4 to TRBJ2-6; the match to TRBD1 covers 8 bases. The CDR3 loop spans 17 amino acids. Germline-derived CDR1 and CDR2 are SGHNT and YYREEE (reference sequence). Trimming at V came to 2 bases and at J to 0 bases, leaving 4 bases not matched to a gene. The CDR3 spells CASSFNRGSSGANVLTF. CDR3 DNA: TGTGCCAGCAGCTTTAACAGGGGGAGCTCTGGGGCCAACGTCCTGACTTTC.

V gene TRBV5-1 combines with J gene TRBJ2-7, with D possibly TRBD1 on 6 matching bases. The V gene's germline CDR1 is SGHRS and CDR2 YFSETQ. V lost 0 bases, J lost 9 bases, and 10 bases lay in between. CDR3 length equals 12 residues. The CDR3 reads CASSLDLGGQYF. The CDR3 DNA reads as TGCGCCAGCAGCTTGGATTTAGGGGGGCAGTACTTC.

The J gene is TRBJ1-3, the V gene TRBV6-5; no clear D gene. The CDR3 is 14 amino acids. Germline V gene lookup returns CDR1 MNHEY and CDR2 SVGAGI. V lost 2 bases and J 4 bases, leaving 9 bases between the germline ends. CDR3 nucleotide sequence: TGTGCCAGCAGTTACCGGGGAAACGGAAACACCATATATTTT. It encodes CASSYRGNGNTIYF.

This clone was detected a few times. The V and J genes are TRBV6-5 and TRBJ1-3, with TRBD1 matching over 7 bases. Germline V gene data show CDR1 as MNHEY and CDR2 as SVGAGI. J was trimmed by 0 bases and V by 6 bases; bases with no gene match: 5. CDR3 length equals 15 residues. CDR3 loop: CASSLGQSSGNTIYF. The CDR3 DNA follows: TGTGCCAGCAGCCTGGGACAGAGCTCTGGAAACACCATATATTTT.

Only one count was recorded for this clone. V usage is TRBV11-3 and J usage is TRBJ2-2; D perhaps matches TRBD2 (5 bases). The germline V and J ends were trimmed by 0 bases and 5 bases, with 19 bases remaining between them. The germline CDR1 and CDR2 sequences are SGHNT and YENEEA. The CDR3 length is 18 residues. DNA for the CDR3: TGTGCCAGCAGCTTAGACTTTGGGCCTAGCTTTGGTACCGGGGAGCTGTTTTTT. Its translation is CASSLDFGPSFGTGELFF.

The V gene is TRBV27, the J gene TRBJ2-1, with 10 bases that match TRBD2. V was clipped by 7 bases and J by 7 bases; unmatched bases: 4. Germline CDR1 is MNHEY and CDR2 is SMNVEV (reference sequence). The CDR3 is made up of 13 amino acids. The CDR3 protein is CASIPSGSNEQFF. CDR3 DNA: TGTGCCAGCATCCCTAGCGGGAGTAATGAGCAGTTCTTC.

The V call is TRBV29-1, the J call TRBJ2-3; TRBD2 agrees at 9 bases. Germline trimming cut 0 bases from V and 3 bases from J; bases unmatched to any gene: 16. The CDR3 spans 19 residues. The germline CDR1 and CDR2 sequences are SQVTM and ANQGSEA. The CDR3 DNA follows: TGCAGCGTTGAAGAAGGTAGCGGGGGTAGGGACCGTCATACAGATACGCAGTATTTT. It yields the protein CSVEEGSGGRDRHTDTQYF.

V and J are TRBV18 and TRBJ2-7; 7 bases are shared with TRBD2. CDR1 and CDR2 (germline): KGHSH, LQKENI. V lost 2 bases, J lost 6 bases, and 13 bases stayed unmatched. CDR3 length: 16 residues. CDR3: CASSPLRPAGPPEQYF. The CDR3 DNA reads as TGTGCCAGCTCACCATTAAGACCAGCGGGGCCGCCCGAGCAGTACTTC.

The V gene is TRBV27, the J gene TRBJ2-7, with TRBD1 identical over 7 bases. After removal of 3 bases from V and 3 bases from J, the junction contained 5 bases not matched to a gene. CDR3 length equals 14 residues. Germline V gene lookup returns CDR1 MNHEY and CDR2 SMNVEV (reference sequence). Here the CDR3 reads CASSLNRGVYEQYF. The CDR3 DNA is TGTGCCAGCAGTTTGAACAGGGGTGTCTACGAGCAGTACTTC.

J is TRBJ2-7 and V is TRBV7-9; 9 bases fit TRBD2. The CDR3 covers 15 residues. V lost 1 base, J lost 4 bases, and 5 bases stayed unmatched. Germline CDR1 is SEHNR and CDR2 is FQNEAQ (reference sequence). The CDR3 spells CASSLEGSGGYEQYF. CDR3 coding DNA: TGTGCCAGCAGCTTAGAGGGTAGCGGGGGATACGAGCAGTACTTC.

The chain employs TRBV30 and TRBJ1-4; 9 bases map to TRBD1. The CDR3 has 14 residues. CDR1 is GTSNPN and CDR2 is SVGIG in the germline V gene (reference sequence). J was trimmed by 8 bases and V by 0 bases; bases with no gene match: 4. The CDR3 sequence is CAWSVHRGQEKLFF. CDR3 in DNA: TGTGCCTGGAGTGTACACAGGGGGCAGGAAAAACTGTTTTTT.

The V and J genes are TRBV5-8 and TRBJ2-7; D gene unclear. Germline V CDR1 and CDR2: SGHTS, YDEGEE. The CDR3 spans 13 residues. The V end was cut by 0 bases, the J end by 4 bases, with 8 bases between. DNA for the CDR3: TGTGCCAGCAGCTTGGTACTATTTTACGAGCAGTACTTC. Residues: CASSLVLFYEQYF. Based on the CDR3 plus reference TRBV5-8 and TRBJ2-7, the full variable domain is EAGVTQSPTHLIKTRGQQATLRCSPISGHTSVYWYQQALGLGLQFLLWYDEGEERNRGNFPPRFSGRQFPNYSSELNVNALELEDSALYLCASSLVLFYEQYFGPGTRLTVT.

This clone was detected only once. The J gene is TRBJ2-5, the V gene TRBV19; 7 positions agree with TRBD1. Looked up from germline, CDR1 is LNHDA and CDR2 is SQIVND (reference sequence). This CDR3 has 13 amino acids. Germline trimming cut 5 bases from V and 5 bases from J; bases unmatched to any gene: 5. CDR3: CASSRQGEETQYF. CDR3 coding DNA: TGTGCCAGTAGTCGACAGGGTGAGGAGACCCAGTACTTC.

This chain connects TRBV21-1 to TRBJ1-2. TRBV21-1 is a recognized pseudogene. The CDR3 is 15 residues long. The CDR3 bases are TGTGCCAGCAGCAAATCTGGGCCTTGGAGGTATGGCTACACCTTC. This codes for CASSKSGPWRYGYTF.

The V call is TRBV5-6, the J call TRBJ2-7, with TRBD2 matching 10 bases. Germline V gives CDR1 SGHDT, CDR2 YYEEEE. The CDR3 runs 13 residues. With V trimmed by 2 bases and J by 7 bases, 3 bases remained unmatched. CDR3 sequence (DNA): TGTGCCAGCAGCTTAGCGGGAGGGATAGAGCAGTACTTC. Amino acids: CASSLAGGIEQYF.

This clone was seen only once. The chain combines TRBV15 with TRBJ2-3; 9 nucleotides match TRBD1. This CDR3 is built from 15 residues. Per germline, CDR1 LNHNV and CDR2 YYDKDF (reference sequence). V lost 6 bases and J lost 2; bases outside the gene matches: 6. CDR3 sequence: CATSQGQGITDTQYF. The CDR3 bases are TGTGCCACCAGTCAGGGACAGGGAATCACAGATACGCAGTATTTT.